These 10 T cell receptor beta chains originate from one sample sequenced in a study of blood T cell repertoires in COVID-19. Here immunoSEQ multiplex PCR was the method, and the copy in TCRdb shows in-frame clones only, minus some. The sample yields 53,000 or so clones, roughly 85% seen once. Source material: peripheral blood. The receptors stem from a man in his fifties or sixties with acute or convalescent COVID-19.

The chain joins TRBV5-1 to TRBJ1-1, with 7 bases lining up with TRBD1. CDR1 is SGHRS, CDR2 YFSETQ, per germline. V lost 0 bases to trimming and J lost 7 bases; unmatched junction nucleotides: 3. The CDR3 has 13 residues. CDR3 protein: CASSLEGQDEAFF. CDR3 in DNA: TGCGCCAGCAGCTTGGAAGGACAGGATGAAGCTTTCTTT. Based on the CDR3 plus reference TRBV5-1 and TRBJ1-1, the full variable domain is KAGVTQTPRYLIKTRGQQVTLSCSPISGHRSVSWYQQTPGQGLQFLFEYFSETQRNKGNFPGRFSGRQFSNSRSEMNVSTLELGDSALYLCASSLEGQDEAFFGQGTRLTVV.

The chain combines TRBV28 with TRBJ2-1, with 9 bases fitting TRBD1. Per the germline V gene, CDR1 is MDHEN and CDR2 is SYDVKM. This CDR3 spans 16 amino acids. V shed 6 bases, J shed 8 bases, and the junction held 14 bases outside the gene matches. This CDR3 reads CASRSLRDRAADEQFF. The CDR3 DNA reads TGTGCCAGCAGGAGCCTCCGGGACAGGGCTGCGGATGAGCAGTTCTTC.

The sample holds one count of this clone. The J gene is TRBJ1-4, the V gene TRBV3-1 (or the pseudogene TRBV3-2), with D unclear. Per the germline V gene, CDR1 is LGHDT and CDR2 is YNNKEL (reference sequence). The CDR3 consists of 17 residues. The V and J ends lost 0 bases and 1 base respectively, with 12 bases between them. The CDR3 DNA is TGTGCCAGCAGCCAAGATCGGTCCACAGTAACTAATGAAAAACTGTTTTTT. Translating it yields CASSQDRSTVTNEKLFF.

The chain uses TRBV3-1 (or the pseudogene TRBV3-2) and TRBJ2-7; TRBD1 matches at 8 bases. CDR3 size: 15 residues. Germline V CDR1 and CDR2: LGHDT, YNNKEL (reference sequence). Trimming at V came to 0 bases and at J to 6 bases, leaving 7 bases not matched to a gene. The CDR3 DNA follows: TGTGCCAGCAGCCAAGATACCAGGGGGCGAGCCGAGCAGTACTTC. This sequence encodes CASSQDTRGRAEQYF.

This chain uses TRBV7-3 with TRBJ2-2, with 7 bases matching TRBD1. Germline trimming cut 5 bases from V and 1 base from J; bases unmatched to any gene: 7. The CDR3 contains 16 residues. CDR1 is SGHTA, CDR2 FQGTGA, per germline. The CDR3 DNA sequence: TGTGCCAGCAGCCCAAAGCGGACAGGGAACACCGGGGAGCTGTTTTTT. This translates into CASSPKRTGNTGELFF.

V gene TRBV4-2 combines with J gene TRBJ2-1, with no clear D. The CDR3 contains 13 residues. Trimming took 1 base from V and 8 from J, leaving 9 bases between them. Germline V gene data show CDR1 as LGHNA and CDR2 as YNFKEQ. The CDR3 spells CASSQVKEYEQFF. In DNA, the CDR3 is TGTGCCAGCAGCCAAGTTAAAGAGTATGAGCAGTTCTTC.

The chain's CDR3 is CASSNLQTGTTYGYTF. Here the CDR3 DNA reads TGCGCCAGCAGCAACCTTCAAACAGGGACTACCTATGGCTACACCTTC. This sequence joins TRBV5-1 and TRBJ1-2, with a tentative D call TRBD1 (6 bases). This CDR3 has 16 amino acids. Trimming left V 4 bases short and J 4 bases short, with 20 bases between. CDR1 and CDR2 (germline): SGHRS, YFSETQ.

For the CDR3, the DNA is TGTGCCAGTAGCCGCTTAGCTGCTGATAATGAGCAGTTCTTC. It translates to CASSRLAADNEQFF. The chain carries TRBV19 and TRBJ2-1; unclear D gene. Trimming pared 6 bases from V and 7 bases from J, leaving 16 bases between. CDR1 and CDR2 (germline): LNHDA, SQIVND (reference sequence). The CDR3 has 14 residues.

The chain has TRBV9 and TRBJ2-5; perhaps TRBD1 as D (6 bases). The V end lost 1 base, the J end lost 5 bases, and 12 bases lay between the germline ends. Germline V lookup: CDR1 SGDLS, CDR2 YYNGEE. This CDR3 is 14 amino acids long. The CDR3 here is CASSVQGTIETQYF. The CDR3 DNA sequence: TGTGCCAGCAGCGTACAGGGGACGATTGAGACCCAGTACTTC.

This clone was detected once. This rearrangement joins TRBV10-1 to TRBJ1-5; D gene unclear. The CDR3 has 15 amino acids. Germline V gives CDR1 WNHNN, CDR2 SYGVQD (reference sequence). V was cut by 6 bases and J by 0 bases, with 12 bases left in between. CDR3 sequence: CASSPREDSNQPQHF. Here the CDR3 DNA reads TGCGCCAGCAGCCCCCGGGAGGATAGCAATCAGCCCCAGCATTTT.